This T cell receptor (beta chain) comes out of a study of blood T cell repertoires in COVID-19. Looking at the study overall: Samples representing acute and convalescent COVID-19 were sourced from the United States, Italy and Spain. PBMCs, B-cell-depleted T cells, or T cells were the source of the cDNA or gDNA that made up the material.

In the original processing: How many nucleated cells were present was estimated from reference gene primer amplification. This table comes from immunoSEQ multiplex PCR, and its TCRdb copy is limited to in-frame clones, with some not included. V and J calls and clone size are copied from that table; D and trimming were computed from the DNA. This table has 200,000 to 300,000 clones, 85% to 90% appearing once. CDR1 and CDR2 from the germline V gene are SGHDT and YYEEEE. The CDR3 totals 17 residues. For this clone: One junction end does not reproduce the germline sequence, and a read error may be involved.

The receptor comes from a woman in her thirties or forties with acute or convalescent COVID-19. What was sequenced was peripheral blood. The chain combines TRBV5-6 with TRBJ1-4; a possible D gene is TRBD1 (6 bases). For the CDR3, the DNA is TGTGCCAGCAGCTTGACCCCGGCCTTAAGTAACAGTCAGGGACAACTTTTT. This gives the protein CASSLTPALSNSQGQLF.